Listed below are T cell receptor beta chains from one sample, sequenced in a study of T cells after yellow fever vaccination. TCRdb independently ran MiXCR on the 5' RACE reads; one entry per CDR3 protein. The table shows over 65,000 distinct CDR3 sequences, with roughly 13% occurring only once. Specimen: CD8+ T cells not binding an NS4B(214-222) dextramer, sorted from PBMCs, collected roughly 20 days after the first yellow fever vaccination. The source is a man aged 18 to 35 who received the YFV17D yellow fever vaccine. CDR3s leave out the opening cysteine and the closing phenylalanine or tryptophan.

V gene,CDR3 protein
TRBV4-1,ASSQGGPARGYSPLH
TRBV4-1,ASSQETASYEQY
TRBV25-1,ASSDQGGGDEQF
TRBV15,ATSRDLMVGDTQY
TRBV6-1,ASSRGPTNEKLF
TRBV6-5,ASRPQDGELF
TRBV4-1,ASSQPPTGENTEAF
TRBV19,ATSGTGAGELF
TRBV12-3/TRBV12-4,ASSFLAYEQY
TRBV9,ASSGQGVNSPLH
TRBV7-2,ASSAEGIPYEQY
TRBV27,ASTLGLHTGELF
TRBV7-9,ATTDRPYGYT
TRBV28,ASVVSGGPNEQF
TRBV7-7,ASSPWTSGEKTQY
TRBV7-9,ASSSSDRGRNTEAF
TRBV4-3,ASSQDATARFYGYT
TRBV4-1,ASSQHPGTPEAKNIQY